Sequencing of this T cell receptor beta chain was carried out in a study of monozygotic twins with inflammatory bowel disease (dated by TCRdb to between 2018 and 2020). About the study as a whole: In total, 28 monozygotic twin pairs made up the full study: 19 Danish pairs, all IBD-discordant, plus nine German pairs, of which four were IBD-concordant and five were IBD-discordant. The search for disease-associated traits relied mainly on comparing, within discordant pairs, IBD patients with their genetically identical healthy co-twins. Each individual had, on average, about 151 000 unique TCRalpha sequences and 181 000 unique TCRbeta sequences available for analysis. Summary of the overall study and its limitations: Concordant and discordant twins showed no difference in repertoire similarity, possibly because of limited statistical power. The results gave no support for a single strong signal or clonotype linked to IBD. The analysis was unable to tell apart different T cell subtypes. Differing immunosuppressive treatments among patients may have added background noise and inter-individual variability to the repertoires. Measured by the inverse Simpson index, TCRbeta repertoire diversity was lower in IBD patients than in their healthy co-twins. IBD patients shared fewer clonotypes with other individuals than healthy twins did, most markedly in patients showing signs of disease activity.

Preparation of the library involved 5' RACE. Preparation of each TCR library used approximately 3,200 ng of total RNA. For each sample, cDNA synthesis was carried out in eight separate reactions using SMARTScribe reverse transcriptase. During cDNA synthesis, template switching introduced unique molecular identifiers that contained a 6-nucleotide sample barcode. Two nested PCRs of approximately 16 and 9 cycles amplified the TCRalpha and TCRbeta cDNA, and bead purification followed each PCR. Before amplification, cDNA was treated with uracil DNA-glycosylase and purified using the QIAquick PCR purification kit. The second PCR added Illumina TruSeq-compatible adapters along with sample-specific barcodes. Library quality and concentration were checked on TapeStation and Qubit, and libraries were pooled at around 4.9 ng each. Pooled libraries were sequenced on an Illumina HiSeq2500 single-index Rapid Run with 2 x 100 bp reads and custom sequencing primers. The paper's data handling went like this. MiGEC version 1.2.6 was used for UMI-based consensus assembly to correct PCR and sequencing errors. MiXCR version 2.1.1 was used for V(D)J alignment, clonotype assembly and CDR3 extraction. To normalise gene usage, clonotype sharing and MAIT/NKT TCR abundance, the top 1000, 10 000 and 20 000 clonotypes in each sample were analysed. After downsampling to 27 000 UMIs, diversity was calculated as the inverse Simpson index using the vegan R package. Paired Mann-Whitney U tests on discordant twin pairs were used, with Benjamini-Hochberg multiple-testing correction. After reprocessing by TCRdb, each CDR3 protein sequence is one entry, and no DNA is given. None of the V and J calls come from the authors' own analysis; TCRdb made them. The sample table includes roughly 90,000 distinct CDR3 sequences. The top ten clones comprise just under 7.5% of the sample.

A word on this clonotype: The target of this receptor is not known.

A roughly 2.6 ml peripheral blood sample was drawn into PAXgene tubes per donor and stored at -80°C. Without any T cell sorting, total RNA was extracted from whole blood using the PAXgene blood miRNA kit on an automated QIAcube. Deep TCRalpha and TCRbeta repertoire profiling with unique molecular barcoding was performed on peripheral blood of monozygotic twin pairs concordant or discordant for inflammatory bowel disease. Smoking habits were recorded for all twin pairs, with individuals classified as current, former or never smokers. The germline V gene (reference sequence) yields LGHDT for CDR1 and YNNKEL for CDR2. The CDR3 runs 16 residues from the cysteine to the phenylalanine. DNA for this receptor is not on file.

This TCR derives from a human donor with ulcerative colitis or Crohn's disease, or a healthy co-twin of an affected twin (not recorded which). Here the chain combines TRBV3-1 and TRBJ1-2. Sequencing input: blood. The CDR3 region reads CASSLPHGGGFYGYTF.